The 2 T cell receptor beta chains below all came from one sample that was sequenced in a study of CD8 T cells in ankylosing spondylitis. TCRdb called the 5' RACE reads again in MiXCR, with one record for every CDR3 protein. The sample carries fewer than 250,000 distinct CDR3 sequences, 10% recorded once. Sequenced: blood, either unsorted or a sorted T cell fraction (not recorded which). All receptors derive from a male donor with ankylosing spondylitis or in good health (not recorded which).

This clonotype was found many times. The genes are TRBV2 and TRBJ2-7; D unresolved. The V end lost 8 bases, the J end lost 6 bases, and 17 bases lay between the germline ends. The germline gives CDR1 SNHLY, CDR2 FYNNEI. CDR3 length equals 13 residues. CDR3 DNA sequence: TGTGCCAGCTGGACGGTCAAGGTTGGCGAGCAGTACTTC. Residues: CASWTVKVGEQYF. Full variable domain (missing parts from reference TRBV2 and TRBJ2-7): EPEVTQTPSHQVTQMGQEVILRCVPISNHLYFYWYRQILGQKVEFLVSFYNNEISEKSEIFDDQFSVERPDGSNFTLKIRSTKLEDSAMYFCASWTVKVGEQYFGPGTRLTVT.

This clonotype was counted ten times or more. The chain employs TRBV5-1 and TRBJ2-6, with unresolved D. CDR3 length: 15 amino acids. Germline V gene data show CDR1 as SGHRS and CDR2 as YFSETQ. Trimming removed 3 bases at V and 0 bases at J, with 7 bases between. The CDR3 reads CASSSSLSGANVLTF. In nucleotides, the CDR3 is TGCGCCAGCAGCTCCTCCCTCTCTGGGGCCAACGTCCTGACTTTC.